This paragraph reports one TCR beta chain. What it recognizes is unknown. This record comes from a study of post-analysis software for immune sequencing data. Study-level background: Recorded subtypes: relapsing-remitting, secondary progressive, progressive-relapsing; some patients unannotated. Regarding the study as a whole: Relative to controls, patients had a few TRBV segments at higher frequency, with TRBV5-6, TRBV5-1 and TRBV20-1 among these. People with multiple sclerosis had a significantly lower normalized Chao1 diversity than controls did. With F measure, samples from one preparation batch clustered together strongly.

Germline V gene lookup returns CDR1 DFQATT and CDR2 SNEGSKA (reference sequence). The CDR3 is made up of 16 amino acids. J gave up 1 base and V 3 bases, and 7 bases lay outside the gene matches. TCR beta libraries were prepared from cDNA with unique molecular identifiers. Input of about 0.9 to 10 million T cells yielded a few hundred thousand cDNA molecules. Using its own MiXCR run on the PCR reads, TCRdb lists one record per CDR3 protein. The sample has about 460,000 distinct CDR3 sequences; around 40% are singletons. The rearrangement joins TRBV20-1 to TRBJ2-2; TRBD1 agrees at 8 bases. The source is a girl under 18 with multiple sclerosis. The specimen sequenced was blood. CDR3: CSASGGQGENTGELFF. CDR3 nucleotides: TGCAGTGCTAGCGGCGGACAGGGTGAGAACACCGGGGAGCTGTTTTTT.